This entry lists 7 T cell receptor beta chains sequenced from one sample in a study of technical replicates of blood from a few donors. The method was immunoSEQ multiplex PCR; TCRdb's version includes in-frame clones alone and lacks a portion of them. The table has about 59,000 clones, 80% to 95% seen once. Sequencing used PBMCs. These receptors were collected from a human donor in good health. Some clones in this sample may be carry-over from other donors' samples.

The chain carries TRBV4-3 and TRBJ2-6; tentative D call: TRBD1 (6 bases). The CDR3 has 20 amino acids. Germline V gene data show CDR1 as LGHNA and CDR2 as YSLEER. V lost 0 bases and J 0 bases, leaving 18 bases between the germline ends. The CDR3 here is CASSQDSIGTPSSGANVLTF. DNA of the CDR3: TGCGCCAGCAGCCAAGATAGCATCGGGACACCAAGCTCTGGGGCCAACGTCCTGACTTTC.

The genes are TRBV21-1 and TRBJ1-1; the D call TRBD1 from the table was never checked on the DNA. TRBV21-1 is a listed pseudogene. The CDR3 covers 14 residues. This CDR3 is CAGRGQFMNTEAFF. CDR3 coding DNA: TGTGCCGGCCGGGGACAGTTCATGAACACTGAAGCTTTCTTT.

The chain couples TRBV11-2 to TRBJ2-7, with D maybe TRBD1 (5 bases). The CDR3 sequence is 16 residues long. CDR1 is SGHAT and CDR2 is FQNNGV in the germline V gene. V lost 4 bases and J lost 6, with 22 bases in between. CDR3 loop: CASSSSDTSYTGEQYF. The CDR3 DNA follows: TGTGCCAGCAGCTCGTCGGACACCAGTTATACCGGCGAGCAGTACTTC.

The table lists this clone with a count of one. The genes are TRBV21-1 and TRBJ1-1. TRBV21-1 is shown as a pseudogene. The CDR3 contains 17 residues. The CDR3 nucleotides are TGTGCCAGCAACCTAGACCCAGTTCTACACTCTAGCACTGAAGCTTTCTTT. As protein: CASNLDPVLHSSTEAFF.

The chain uses TRBV7-9 and TRBJ2-2; tentative D call: TRBD1 (6 bases). CDR1 is SEHNR, CDR2 FQNEAQ, per germline (reference sequence). Between the trimmed V and J ends, which lost 5 bases and 1 base, there was a span of 14 bases. The length of the CDR3 is 16 residues. In nucleotides, the CDR3 is TGTGCCAGCAGCCCTCCGACAGGAATGAACACCGGGGAGCTGTTTTTT. Protein sequence: CASSPPTGMNTGELFF.

This clone is a singleton in its sample. The chain joins TRBV6-6 to TRBJ1-6; a possible D gene is TRBD1 (6 bases). The CDR3 extends over 15 amino acids. Germline lookup yields CDR1 MNHNY and CDR2 SVGAGI (reference sequence). V dropped 0 bases and J dropped 9 bases, with 12 bases sitting between them. The CDR3 reads CASSYSTQGTSPLHF. The CDR3 coding sequence is TGTGCCAGCAGTTACTCGACACAGGGAACTTCACCCCTCCACTTT.

V usage is TRBV2 and J usage is TRBJ2-7; no definite D call. Germline V gene lookup returns CDR1 SNHLY and CDR2 FYNNEI. The CDR3 contains 14 residues. Trimming removed 6 bases from V and 0 bases from J, with 12 bases in between. CDR3 DNA: TGTGCCAGCAGATTAGACACAAACTCCTACGAGCAGTACTTC. Translated, it gives CASRLDTNSYEQYF.